This T cell receptor beta chain was observed in a study of Ad26.COV2.S vaccination and SARS-CoV-2 variants. Assay used: immunoSEQ multiplex PCR; TCRdb lists only in-frame clones, some missing. The sample lists 440,000 or so clones, about 92% seen once, with about 4.5% in the top ten. The treatment: around 19 received Ad26.COV2.S at low or high dose, single or two shots; 5 received placebo; per-sample allocation not given. All samples were drawn on day 63, counting from the first vaccine or placebo injection. Sequenced here: peripheral blood, sampled in a trial of Ad26.COV2.S vaccine versus placebo. This TCR was sampled from a person between 18 and 60 years old who received the Ad26.COV2.S COVID-19 vaccine or a placebo.

CDR3: CASSHNPYQPQHF. The CDR3 DNA reads as TGTGCCAGCAGCCATAACCCCTATCAGCCCCAGCATTTT. The rearrangement joins TRBV6-2 or TRBV6-3 to TRBJ1-5; D gene unclear. The ends were cut back, 6 bases at V and 5 bases at J, with 11 bases in the middle. CDR1 is MNHEY and CDR2 is SVGEGT in the germline V gene. The CDR3 is 13 residues long.